This T cell receptor (beta chain) was documented in a study of T cell repertoires in cytomegalovirus infection. Turning to the study itself: Carrying CMV and the relevant HLA type showed in public TCR beta signatures.

Via MiXCR, TCRdb re-called the reads, giving one row per CDR3 protein. The sample has around 260,000 distinct CDR3 sequences; about a quarter are singletons. There are many counts of this clonotype. V dropped 3 bases and J dropped 4; count of bases not matched to a gene: 3. There are 14 residues in the CDR3. Germline V gives CDR1 SGHTA, CDR2 FQGNSA. The receptor was isolated from a human donor in good health (CMV status not recorded). Some clones in this sample may be carry-over from other donors' samples. Sequenced sample: PBMCs. The chain links TRBV7-2 to TRBJ2-3; 8 nucleotides align to TRBD2. DNA of the CDR3: TGTGCCAGCAGCTTCCTAGCGGGCGCAGATACGCAGTATTTT. This codes for CASSFLAGADTQYF.